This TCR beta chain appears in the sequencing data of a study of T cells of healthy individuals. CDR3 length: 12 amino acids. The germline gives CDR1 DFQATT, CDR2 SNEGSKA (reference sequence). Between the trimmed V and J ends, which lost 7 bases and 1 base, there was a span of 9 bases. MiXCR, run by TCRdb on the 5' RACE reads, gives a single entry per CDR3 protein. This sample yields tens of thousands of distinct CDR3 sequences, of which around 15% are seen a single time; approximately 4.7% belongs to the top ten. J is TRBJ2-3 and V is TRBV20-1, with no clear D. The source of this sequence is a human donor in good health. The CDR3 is CSGRRGTDTQYF. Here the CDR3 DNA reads TGCAGTGGAAGACGGGGCACAGATACGCAGTATTTT.